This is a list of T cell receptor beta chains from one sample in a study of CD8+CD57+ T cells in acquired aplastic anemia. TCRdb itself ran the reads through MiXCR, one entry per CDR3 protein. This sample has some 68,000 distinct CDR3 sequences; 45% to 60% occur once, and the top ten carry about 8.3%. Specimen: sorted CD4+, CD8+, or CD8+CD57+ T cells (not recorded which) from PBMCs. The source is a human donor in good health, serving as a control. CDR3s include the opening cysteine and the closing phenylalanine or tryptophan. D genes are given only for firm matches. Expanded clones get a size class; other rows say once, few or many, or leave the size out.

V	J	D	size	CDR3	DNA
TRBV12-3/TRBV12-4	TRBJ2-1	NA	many	CASSFLREMNEQFF	TGTGCCAGCAGTTTCCTGAGGGAGATGAATGAGCAGTTCTTC
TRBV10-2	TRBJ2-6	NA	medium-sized	CASSESWGLGANVLTF	TGCGCCAGCAGTGAGTCGTGGGGGCTCGGGGCCAACGTCCTGACTTTC
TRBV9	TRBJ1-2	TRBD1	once	CASSTRTGFGYTF	TGTGCCAGCAGCACCAGGACAGGGTTTGGCTACACCTTC
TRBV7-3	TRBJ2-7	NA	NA	CASSLWSEQYF	TGTGCCAGCAGCTTGTGGAGCGAGCAGTACTTC
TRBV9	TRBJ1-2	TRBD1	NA	CASGQGANGYTF	TGTGCCAGCGGACAGGGGGCAAATGGCTACACCTTC
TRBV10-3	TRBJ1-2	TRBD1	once	CAISESTGAGRDGYTF	TGTGCCATCAGTGAGTCGACAGGGGCAGGGAGAGATGGCTACACCTTC
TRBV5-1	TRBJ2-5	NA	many	CASSLAFGAQETQYF	TGCGCCAGCAGCTTGGCTTTCGGAGCCCAAGAGACCCAGTACTTC
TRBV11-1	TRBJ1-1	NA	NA	CASSLGGTDEMNTEAFF	TGTGCCAGCAGCCTCGGGGGGACCGACGAGATGAACACTGAAGCTTTCTTT
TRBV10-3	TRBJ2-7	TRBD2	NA	CASSPLAGVYEQYF	TGTGCCAGCAGCCCCCTAGCGGGGGTCTACGAGCAGTACTTC
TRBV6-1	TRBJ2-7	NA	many	CASSEEHEQYF	TGTGCCAGCAGTGAAGAACACGAGCAGTACTTC
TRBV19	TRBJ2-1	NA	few	CASSDRTPFF	TGTGCCAGTAGTGACAGGACACCGTTCTTC
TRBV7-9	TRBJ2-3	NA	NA	CASSSRRTDTQYF	TGTGCCAGCAGCTCTCGCCGCACAGATACGCAGTATTTT
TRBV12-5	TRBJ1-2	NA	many	CASGRDIKGYTF	TGTGCTAGTGGCCGGGACATTAAAGGCTACACCTTC
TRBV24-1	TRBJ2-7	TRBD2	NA	CATSAEAGGFYEQYF	TGTGCCACCAGTGCGGAGGCGGGAGGGTTCTACGAGCAGTACTTC
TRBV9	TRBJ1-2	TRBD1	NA	CASSLGQVTNYGYTF	TGTGCCAGCAGCCTCGGACAGGTGACTAACTATGGCTACACCTTC
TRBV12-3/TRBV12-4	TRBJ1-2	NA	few	CASSPFGQTYGYTF	TGTGCCAGCAGTCCCTTTGGACAGACTTATGGCTACACCTTC
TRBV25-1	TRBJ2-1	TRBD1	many	CASSEGRITGGSSYNEQFF	TGTGCCAGCAGTGAAGGCCGGATCACAGGGGGCAGCTCCTACAATGAGCAGTTCTTC
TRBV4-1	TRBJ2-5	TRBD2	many	CASSPTSGTRTQYF	TGCGCCAGCAGCCCAACTAGCGGCACGCGTACCCAGTACTTC
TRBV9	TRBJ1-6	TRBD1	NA	CASGQQGYNSPLHF	TGTGCCAGCGGACAACAGGGGTATAATTCACCCCTCCACTTT
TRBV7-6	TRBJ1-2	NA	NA	CASRDQGDGYTF	TGTGCCAGCAGAGACCAGGGAGACGGCTACACCTTC
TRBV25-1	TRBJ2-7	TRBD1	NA	CASIGTDSYEQYF	TGTGCCAGCATAGGGACAGACTCCTACGAGCAGTACTTC
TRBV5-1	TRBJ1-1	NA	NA	CASSLGQEFLPAFF	TGCGCCAGCAGCTTGGGACAGGAGTTCCTACCAGCTTTCTTT
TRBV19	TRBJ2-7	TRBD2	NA	CASRARAGGNYEQYF	TGTGCCAGTAGGGCACGGGCGGGGGGGAACTACGAGCAGTACTTC
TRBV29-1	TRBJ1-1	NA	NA	CSVVGTEAFF	TGCAGCGTTGTAGGCACTGAAGCTTTCTTT
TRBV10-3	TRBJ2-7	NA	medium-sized	CAISDQAGISYEQYF	TGTGCCATCAGTGATCAGGCAGGGATTTCCTACGAGCAGTACTTC
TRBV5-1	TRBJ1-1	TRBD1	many	CASSPAGTGNTEAFF	TGCGCCAGCAGTCCTGCCGGGACAGGGAACACTGAAGCTTTCTTT
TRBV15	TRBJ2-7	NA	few	CATSRDGIGEQYF	TGTGCCACCAGCAGAGATGGAATCGGGGAGCAGTACTTC